This entry features one T cell receptor beta chain sequence. The data belong to a study of blood T cell repertoires in COVID-19. Study overall: PBMCs, B-cell-depleted T cells, or T cells provided the cDNA or gDNA that made up the material.

The authors' processing: Amplifying reference gene primers gave estimates of nucleated cell counts. Using immunoSEQ multiplex PCR, the repertoire was profiled, and TCRdb retains in-frame clones only, with some absent. V, J and clone size are those of that table, while D and trimming were read from the DNA. In the table there are more than 130,000 clones, more than 70% of which are singletons. The sequenced material came from peripheral blood. The origin of this receptor is a man over 45 with active or convalescent COVID-19.

The CDR3 spells CASSQVEGEQFF. The CDR3 nucleotides are TGCGCCAGCAGCCAAGTGGAGGGTGAGCAGTTCTTC. The rearrangement uses TRBV4-3 and TRBJ2-1, with D perhaps TRBD2 (6 bases). Germline-derived CDR1 and CDR2 are LGHNA and YSLEER. Trimming shortened V by 1 base and J by 9 bases, and 7 bases separated the two germline ends. CDR3 length: 12 residues.